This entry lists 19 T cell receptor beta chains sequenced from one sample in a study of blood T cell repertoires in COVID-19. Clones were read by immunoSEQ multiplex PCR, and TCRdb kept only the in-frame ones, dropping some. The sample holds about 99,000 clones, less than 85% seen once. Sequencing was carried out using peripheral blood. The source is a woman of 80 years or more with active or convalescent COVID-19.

The CDR3 nucleotides are TGCAGCGTACAGGGTGCCGGATCTAATGGCTACACCTTC. Protein: CSVQGAGSNGYTF. The chain recombines TRBV29-1 with TRBJ1-2, with a possible D match to TRBD1 (6 bases). Looked up from germline, CDR1 is SQVTM and CDR2 is ANQGSEA. The CDR3 runs 13 residues. The V end lost 6 bases, the J end lost 6 bases, and 17 bases lay between the germline ends.

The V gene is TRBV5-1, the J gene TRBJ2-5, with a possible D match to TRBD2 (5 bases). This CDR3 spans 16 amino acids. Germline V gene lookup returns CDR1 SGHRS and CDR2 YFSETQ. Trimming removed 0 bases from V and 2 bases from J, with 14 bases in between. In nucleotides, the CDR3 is TGCGCCAGCAGCTTGGGGACTGGGATATTTCAAGAGACCCAGTACTTC. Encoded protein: CASSLGTGIFQETQYF.

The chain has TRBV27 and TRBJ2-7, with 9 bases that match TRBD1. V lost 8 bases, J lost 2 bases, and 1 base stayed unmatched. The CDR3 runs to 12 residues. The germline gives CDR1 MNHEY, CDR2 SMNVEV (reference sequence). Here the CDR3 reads CASRTGAYEQYF. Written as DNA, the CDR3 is TGTGCCAGCCGGACAGGGGCCTACGAGCAGTACTTC.

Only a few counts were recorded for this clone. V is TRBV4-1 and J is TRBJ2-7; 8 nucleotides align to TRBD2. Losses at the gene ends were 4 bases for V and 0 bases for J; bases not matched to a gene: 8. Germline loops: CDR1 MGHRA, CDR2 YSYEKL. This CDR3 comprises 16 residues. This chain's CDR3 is CASSPSGGANSYEQYF. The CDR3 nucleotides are TGCGCCAGCAGCCCCTCGGGGGGGGCTAACTCCTACGAGCAGTACTTC.

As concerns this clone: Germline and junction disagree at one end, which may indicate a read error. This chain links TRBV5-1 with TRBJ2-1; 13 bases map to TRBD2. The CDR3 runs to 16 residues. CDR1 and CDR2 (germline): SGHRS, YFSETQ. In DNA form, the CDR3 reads TGTGCCAGCAGCGGCCCACTAGCGGGAGGGCCCGGTGAGCAGTTCTTC. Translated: CASSGPLAGGPGEQFF.

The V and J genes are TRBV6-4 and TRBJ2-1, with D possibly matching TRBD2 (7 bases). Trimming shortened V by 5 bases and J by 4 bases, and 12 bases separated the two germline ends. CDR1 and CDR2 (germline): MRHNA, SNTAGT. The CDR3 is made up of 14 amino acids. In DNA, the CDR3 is TGTGCCAGCAGTTCGGGGGGCATATACAATGAGCAGTTCTTC. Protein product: CASSSGGIYNEQFF.

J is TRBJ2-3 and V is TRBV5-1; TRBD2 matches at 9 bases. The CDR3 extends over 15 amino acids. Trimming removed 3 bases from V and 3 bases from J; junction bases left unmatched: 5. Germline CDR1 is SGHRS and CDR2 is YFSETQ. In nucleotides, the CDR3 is TGCGCCAGCAGCTATATGACTAGCGGTACAGATACGCAGTATTTT. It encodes CASSYMTSGTDTQYF. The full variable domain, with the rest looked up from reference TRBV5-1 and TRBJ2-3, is KAGVTQTPRYLIKTRGQQVTLSCSPISGHRSVSWYQQTPGQGLQFLFEYFSETQRNKGNFPGRFSGRQFSNSRSEMNVSTLELGDSALYLCASSYMTSGTDTQYFGPGTRLTVL.

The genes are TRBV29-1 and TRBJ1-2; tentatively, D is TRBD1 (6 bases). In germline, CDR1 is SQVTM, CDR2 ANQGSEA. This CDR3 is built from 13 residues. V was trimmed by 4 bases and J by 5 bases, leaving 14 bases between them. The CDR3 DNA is TGCAGCGTTGGGGGCAGGGGCGTATATGGCTACACCTTC. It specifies CSVGGRGVYGYTF.

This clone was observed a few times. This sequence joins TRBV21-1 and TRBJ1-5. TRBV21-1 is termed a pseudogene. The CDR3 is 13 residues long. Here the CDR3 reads CASSNGGNQPQHF. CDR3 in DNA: TGTGCCAGCAGCAATGGCGGTAATCAGCCCCAGCATTTT.

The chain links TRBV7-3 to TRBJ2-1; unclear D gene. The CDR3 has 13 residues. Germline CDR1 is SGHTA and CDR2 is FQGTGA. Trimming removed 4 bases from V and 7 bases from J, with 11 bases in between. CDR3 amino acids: CASSSQHKNEQFF. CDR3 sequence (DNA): TGTGCCAGCAGCTCACAACACAAAAATGAGCAGTTCTTC.

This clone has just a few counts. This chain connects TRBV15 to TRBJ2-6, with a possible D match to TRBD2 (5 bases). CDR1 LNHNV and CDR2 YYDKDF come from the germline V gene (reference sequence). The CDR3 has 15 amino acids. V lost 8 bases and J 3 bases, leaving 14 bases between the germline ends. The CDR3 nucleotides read TGTGCCACCCGATACGGAGGAGTTGGGGCCAACGTCCTGACTTTC. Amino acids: CATRYGGVGANVLTF.

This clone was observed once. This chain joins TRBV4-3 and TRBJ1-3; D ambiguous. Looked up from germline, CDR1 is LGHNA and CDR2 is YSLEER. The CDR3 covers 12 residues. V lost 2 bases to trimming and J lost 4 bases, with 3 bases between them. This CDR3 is CASSQPGNTIYF. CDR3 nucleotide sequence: TGCGCCAGCAGCCAACCAGGAAACACCATATATTTT.

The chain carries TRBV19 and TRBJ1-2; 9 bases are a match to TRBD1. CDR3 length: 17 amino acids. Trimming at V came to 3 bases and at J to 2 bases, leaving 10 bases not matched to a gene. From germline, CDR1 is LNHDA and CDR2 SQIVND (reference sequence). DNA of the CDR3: TGTGCCAGTAGTATTTTACCCGGGACAGGGATCAACTATGGCTACACCTTC. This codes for CASSILPGTGINYGYTF.

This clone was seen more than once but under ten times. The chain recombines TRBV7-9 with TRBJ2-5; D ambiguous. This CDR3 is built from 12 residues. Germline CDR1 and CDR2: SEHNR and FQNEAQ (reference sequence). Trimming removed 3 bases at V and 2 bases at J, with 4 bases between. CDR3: CASSFLQETQYF. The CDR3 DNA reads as TGTGCCAGCAGCTTCCTACAAGAGACCCAGTACTTC.

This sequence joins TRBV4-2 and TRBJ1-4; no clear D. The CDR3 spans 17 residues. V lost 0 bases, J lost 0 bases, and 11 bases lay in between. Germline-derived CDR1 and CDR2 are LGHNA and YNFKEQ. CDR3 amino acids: CASSQEGRWSTNEKLFF. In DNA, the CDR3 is TGTGCCAGCAGCCAAGAAGGGAGGTGGTCAACTAATGAAAAACTGTTTTTT.

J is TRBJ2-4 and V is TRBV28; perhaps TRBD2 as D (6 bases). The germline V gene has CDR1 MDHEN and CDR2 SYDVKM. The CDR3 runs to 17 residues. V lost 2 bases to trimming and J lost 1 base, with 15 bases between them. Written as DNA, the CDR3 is TGTGCCAGCAGTTTAATCGGGAGAACTACTGCCAAAAACATTCAGTACTTC. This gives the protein CASSLIGRTTAKNIQYF.

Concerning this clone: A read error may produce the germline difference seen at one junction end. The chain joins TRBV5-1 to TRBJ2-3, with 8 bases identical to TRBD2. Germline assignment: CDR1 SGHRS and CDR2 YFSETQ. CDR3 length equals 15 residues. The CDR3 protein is CASSQAGARTDTQYF. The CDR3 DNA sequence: TGTGCCAGCAGCCAAGCGGGAGCGAGGACAGATACGCAGTATTTT. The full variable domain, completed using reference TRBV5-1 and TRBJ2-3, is KAGVTQTPRYLIKTRGQQVTLSCSPISGHRSVSWYQQTPGQGLQFLFEYFSETQRNKGNFPGRFSGRQFSNSRSEMNVSTLELGDSALYLCASSQAGARTDTQYFGPGTRLTVL.

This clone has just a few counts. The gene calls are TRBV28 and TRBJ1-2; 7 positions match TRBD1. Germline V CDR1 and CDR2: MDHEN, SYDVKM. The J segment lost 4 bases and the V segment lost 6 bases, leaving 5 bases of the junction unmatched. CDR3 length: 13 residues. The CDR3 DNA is TGTGCCAGCAGACAGGGGCTGGCCTATGGCTACACCTTC. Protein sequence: CASRQGLAYGYTF.

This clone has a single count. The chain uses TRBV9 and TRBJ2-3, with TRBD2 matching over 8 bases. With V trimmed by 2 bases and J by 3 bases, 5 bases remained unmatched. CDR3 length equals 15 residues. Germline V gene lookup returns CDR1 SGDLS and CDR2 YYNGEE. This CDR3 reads CASSVGLVGTDTQYF. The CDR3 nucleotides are TGTGCCAGCAGCGTGGGACTAGTAGGGACAGATACGCAGTATTTT.